This T cell receptor beta chain was retrieved from a study of blood T cell repertoires in COVID-19. Study at large: Samples representing acute and convalescent COVID-19 were sourced from the United States, Italy and Spain. From T cells, B-cell-depleted T cells, or PBMCs came the material, which was cDNA or gDNA.

The V end was cut by 8 bases, the J end by 2 bases, with 15 bases between. CDR1 and CDR2 (germline): SNHLY, FYNNEI. The CDR3 has 14 amino acids. Original processing methods: Reference gene primer amplification gave estimated nucleated cell counts. Method: immunoSEQ multiplex PCR; TCRdb's copy keeps in-frame clones and lacks some. The DNA gave D and trimming, while V, J and clone size come from that table. The sample lists around 100,000 clones, 85% to 95% seen once, with around 5.8% in the top ten. The TCR was taken from a man aged 50-60 years with active COVID-19. Sequences were obtained from peripheral blood. The rearrangement links TRBV2 to TRBJ1-2; D is undetermined. CDR3: CASRSGAANYGYTF. The CDR3 DNA reads TGTGCCAGCCGCAGCGGTGCAGCCAACTATGGCTACACCTTC.